These 22 T cell receptor beta chains share one sample of origin, sequenced in a study of OX40 agonist ivuxolimab in advanced cancers. Here immunoSEQ multiplex PCR was the method, and the copy in TCRdb shows in-frame clones only, minus some. The sample lists 60,000 to 75,000 clones; roughly 84% were seen once. Sequences were derived from CD4+ or CD8+ T cells sorted from blood, sampled in a trial of the OX40 agonist ivuxolimab. These receptors all come from an adult with an advanced solid tumor such as melanoma, head and neck, liver or kidney cancer.

The rearrangement links TRBV7-2 to TRBJ2-7, with D maybe TRBD1 (6 bases). Between the trimmed V and J ends, which lost 3 bases and 1 base, there was a span of 13 bases. Looked up from germline, CDR1 is SGHTA and CDR2 is FQGNSA. This CDR3 comprises 15 residues. The CDR3 reads CASSFQTGYSYEQYF. CDR3 nucleotides: TGTGCCAGCAGCTTCCAGACAGGTTATTCCTACGAGCAGTACTTC.

The rearrangement joins TRBV10-3 to TRBJ1-1; perhaps TRBD1 as D (5 bases). Between the trimmed V and J ends, which lost 10 bases and 1 base, there was a span of 10 bases. CDR1 and CDR2 from the germline V gene are ENHRY and SYGVKD. The CDR3 loop spans 12 amino acids. The chain's CDR3 is CATRGANTEAFF. The CDR3 coding sequence is TGTGCCACCCGAGGGGCGAACACTGAAGCTTTCTTT.

V usage is TRBV7-9 and J usage is TRBJ1-2, with 7 bases aligning to TRBD1. V shed 5 bases, J shed 3 bases, and the junction held 6 bases outside the gene matches. The CDR3 runs to 14 residues. Per germline, CDR1 SEHNR and CDR2 FQNEAQ (reference sequence). Here the CDR3 DNA reads TGTGCCAGCAGCCCTGGGACAGCAGACTATGGCTACACCTTC. It yields the protein CASSPGTADYGYTF.

The V gene is TRBV7-2, the J gene TRBJ1-2; no clear D. The V gene's germline CDR1 is SGHTA and CDR2 FQGNSA. The CDR3 is 15 amino acids. The V end was cut by 0 bases, the J end by 5 bases, with 13 bases between. In DNA form, the CDR3 reads TGTGCCAGCAGCTTAGCGCGCCGGAGTACTTATGGCTACACCTTC. Its protein is CASSLARRSTYGYTF.

This clone was counted only a few times. The chain combines TRBV7-9 with TRBJ2-3; 8 nucleotides line up with TRBD2. The CDR3 runs to 16 residues. Trimming took 5 bases from V and 5 from J; bases not matched to a gene: 12. Germline loops: CDR1 SEHNR, CDR2 FQNEAQ (reference sequence). The CDR3 DNA reads as TGTGCCAGCAGCCCCTGGACGGCGGGAGGAGTAGATACGCAGTATTTT. Amino acid sequence: CASSPWTAGGVDTQYF.

This chain joins TRBV6-5 and TRBJ2-2; D may match TRBD1 or TRBD2 (6 bases each). The V gene lost 5 bases and the J gene lost 3 bases, with 13 bases spanning the gap. This CDR3 has 15 amino acids. Germline CDR1 is MNHEY and CDR2 is SVGAGI. The CDR3 DNA follows: TGTGCCAGCAGTACCCTCGGGGGCTACACCGGGGAGCTGTTTTTT. Its protein is CASSTLGGYTGELFF.

This sequence joins TRBV7-9 and TRBJ2-5; D gene unclear. V lost 3 bases and J lost 2, with 7 bases in between. The CDR3 is 13 amino acids. Germline CDR1 reads SEHNR; CDR2 reads FQNEAQ (reference sequence). In nucleotides, the CDR3 is TGTGCCAGCAGCTTGGTGGCACAAGAGACCCAGTACTTC. This translates into CASSLVAQETQYF.

This clone was detected only a few times. This sequence joins TRBV27 and TRBJ2-7; 7 bases line up with TRBD2. The CDR3 consists of 13 residues. Germline values: CDR1 MNHEY, CDR2 SMNVEV (reference sequence). J lost 1 base, V lost 5 bases, and 2 bases had no gene match. Written as DNA, the CDR3 is TGTGCCAGCAGTCCCGGGGGGTCCTACGAGCAGTACTTC. It specifies CASSPGGSYEQYF.

This clone was counted a single time. The chain has TRBV5-1 and TRBJ2-3, with D perhaps TRBD1 (6 bases). V was pared by 3 bases and J by 0 bases, with 11 bases between. This CDR3 region has 15 residues. Germline CDR1 SGHRS, CDR2 YFSETQ. In DNA form, the CDR3 reads TGCGCCAGCAGCTCTATTACAGGGAGCACAGATACGCAGTATTTT. Encoded protein: CASSSITGSTDTQYF. The full variable domain, with the rest looked up from reference TRBV5-1 and TRBJ2-3, is KAGVTQTPRYLIKTRGQQVTLSCSPISGHRSVSWYQQTPGQGLQFLFEYFSETQRNKGNFPGRFSGRQFSNSRSEMNVSTLELGDSALYLCASSSITGSTDTQYFGPGTRLTVL.

The chain has TRBV5-4 and TRBJ2-2; a weak D match, TRBD2 (6 bases). Germline CDR1 reads SGHNT; CDR2 reads YYREEE (reference sequence). CDR3 length: 16 amino acids. V was shortened by 3 bases and J by 1 base, with 13 bases between the two germline ends. The CDR3 region is CASSWKGRENTGELFF. CDR3 nucleotides: TGTGCCAGCAGCTGGAAAGGGCGGGAGAACACCGGGGAGCTGTTTTTT.

The chain couples TRBV19 to TRBJ2-5; D might be TRBD1 or TRBD2, each matching 5 bases. The DNA end is more similar to TRBJ2-7, so the J call may be wrong. Germline CDR1 reads LNHDA; CDR2 reads SQIVND (reference sequence). CDR3 size: 15 residues. CDR3: CASSSAGAGLYEQYF. DNA for the CDR3: TGTGCCAGTAGTTCCGCCGGGGCAGGGCTCTACGAGCAGTACTTC.

This clone was recorded once. The chain uses TRBV5-1 and TRBJ1-1; D gene unclear. Germline-derived CDR1 and CDR2 are SGHRS and YFSETQ. The CDR3 is made up of 14 amino acids. The V end was cut by 2 bases, the J end by 0 bases, with 8 bases between. The CDR3 bases are TGCGCCAGCAGCTTTAACAGAGTGAACACTGAAGCTTTCTTT. Its translation is CASSFNRVNTEAFF.

CDR3 sequence: CASSAAGTLNTEAFF. The CDR3 DNA sequence: TGTGCCAGCAGCGCAGCAGGGACCCTGAACACTGAAGCTTTCTTT. The V call is TRBV11-2, the J call TRBJ1-1; D may be TRBD1 (5 bases). The CDR3 length is 15 residues. Trimming shortened V by 5 bases and J by 0 bases, and 13 bases separated the two germline ends. Per germline, CDR1 SGHAT and CDR2 FQNNGV.

The chain uses TRBV6-1 and TRBJ2-7; 9 nucleotides agree with TRBD2. J gave up 1 base and V 5 bases, and 6 bases lay outside the gene matches. The germline V gene encodes CDR1 MNHNS and CDR2 SASEGT. The CDR3 extends over 15 amino acids. This CDR3 reads CASSILAGPSYEQYF. The CDR3, as DNA: TGTGCCAGCAGTATACTAGCGGGTCCTTCCTACGAGCAGTACTTC.

The chain carries TRBV7-3 and TRBJ1-2; a weak D match, TRBD1 (6 bases). This CDR3 region has 15 residues. CDR1 is SGHTA, CDR2 FQGTGA, per germline. Trimming shortened V by 5 bases and J by 8 bases, and 21 bases separated the two germline ends. CDR3 nucleotide sequence: TGTGCCAGCAGCACTCACGGGACATCGTCTATGGGCTACACCTTC. Amino acids: CASSTHGTSSMGYTF.

The rearrangement links TRBV4-3 to TRBJ1-6, with 7 nucleotides matching TRBD1. This CDR3 is 16 amino acids long. J lost 7 bases, V lost 0 bases, and 6 bases had no gene match. Germline CDR1 LGHNA, CDR2 YSLEER. CDR3: CASSQDSGTANSPLHF. CDR3 coding DNA: TGCGCCAGCAGCCAAGATTCCGGGACAGCAAATTCACCCCTCCACTTT.

This clone occurred once. This chain links TRBV9 with TRBJ2-2; D remains ambiguous. V gave up 0 bases and J gave up 4 bases, with 10 bases separating them. The CDR3 extends over 15 amino acids. Germline CDR1 SGDLS, CDR2 YYNGEE. CDR3 region: CASSVDGSSTGELFF. The CDR3 nucleotides read TGTGCCAGCAGCGTAGACGGATCGTCCACCGGGGAGCTGTTTTTT.

This chain uses TRBV10-3 with TRBJ2-7; 14 bases align to TRBD2. Germline lookup yields CDR1 ENHRY and CDR2 SYGVKD. The length of the CDR3 is 19 residues. V shed 0 bases and J 5 bases; nucleotides not matched to a gene: 12. CDR3 protein: CAISESAGTSGRNFHEQYF. In DNA, the CDR3 is TGTGCCATCAGTGAGTCCGCCGGGACTAGCGGGAGAAACTTCCACGAGCAGTACTTC.

This rearrangement joins TRBV10-3 to TRBJ2-7; D is uncertain. Germline values: CDR1 ENHRY, CDR2 SYGVKD. The V gene lost 4 bases and the J gene lost 3 bases, with 4 bases spanning the gap. This CDR3 has 11 amino acids. Here the CDR3 DNA reads TGTGCCATCAGTGCAAACTACGAGCAGTACTTC. Its translation: CAISANYEQYF.

This clone has just one count. The chain employs TRBV10-2 and TRBJ2-2; the match to TRBD1 covers 7 bases. The CDR3 is 14 residues long. With V trimmed by 5 bases and J by 5 bases, 5 bases remained unmatched. CDR1 and CDR2 (germline): WSHSY, SAAADI. CDR3 bases: TGCGCCAGCAGTCTAACAGGGGCGACCGGGGAGCTGTTTTTT. Protein: CASSLTGATGELFF.

The chain has TRBV2 and TRBJ1-6, with 7 bases identical to TRBD1. The trim removed 6 bases at V and 0 bases at J, leaving 8 bases unmatched. Germline assignment: CDR1 SNHLY and CDR2 FYNNEI. CDR3 length: 17 amino acids. CDR3 sequence reads: CASRTRTGASYNSPLHF. Here the CDR3 DNA reads TGTGCCAGCAGGACTCGGACAGGAGCCTCCTATAATTCACCCCTCCACTTT. Using reference TRBV2 and TRBJ1-6 for the parts outside the CDR3, the full variable domain is EPEVTQTPSHQVTQMGQEVILRCVPISNHLYFYWYRQILGQKVEFLVSFYNNEISEKSEIFDDQFSVERPDGSNFTLKIRSTKLEDSAMYFCASRTRTGASYNSPLHFGNGTRLTVT.

This clone was recorded a few times. V is TRBV29-1 and J is TRBJ1-1, with 10 positions matching TRBD1. The CDR3 extends over 12 amino acids. With 7 bases clipped from V and 3 bases from J, the junction kept 2 bases outside the gene matches. Germline V gene data show CDR1 as SQVTM and CDR2 as ANQGSEA. CDR3 amino acids: CSAGQGDTEAFF. The CDR3 DNA reads as TGCAGCGCAGGACAGGGGGACACTGAAGCTTTCTTT.